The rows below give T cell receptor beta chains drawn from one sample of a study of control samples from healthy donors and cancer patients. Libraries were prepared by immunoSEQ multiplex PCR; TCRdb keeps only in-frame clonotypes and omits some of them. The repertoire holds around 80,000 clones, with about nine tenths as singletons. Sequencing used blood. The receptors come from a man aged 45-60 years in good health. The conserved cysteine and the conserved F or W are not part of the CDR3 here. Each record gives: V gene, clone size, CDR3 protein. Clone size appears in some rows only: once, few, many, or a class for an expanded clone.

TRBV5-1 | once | ASSWGQGPNYGYT
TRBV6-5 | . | ASSRKLGQETQY
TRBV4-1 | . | ASSQVAARGGNQPQH
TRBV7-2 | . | ASSLGGTEQY
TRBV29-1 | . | SVERGAGGGTEAF
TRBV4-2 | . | ASSQGMGNTPSTDTQY
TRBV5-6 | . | ASSRTTESYGYT
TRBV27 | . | ASRRAGGMNTEAF
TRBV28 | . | ASSRGGATNEKLF
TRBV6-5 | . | ASRLYNEQF
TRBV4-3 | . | ASSQVPGLPGEQY
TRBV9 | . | ASSAGTSGVETQY
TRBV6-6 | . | ASTNGLDLNEQF
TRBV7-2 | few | ASSPGILPSFPYGYT
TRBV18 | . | ASSPTSGTTGELF
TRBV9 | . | ASSPREGLGYT
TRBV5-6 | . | ASTRRAAVTEAF
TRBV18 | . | ASSPSGATGEKLF
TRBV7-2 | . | ASSLVWGSETQY
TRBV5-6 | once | ASSLLQGSEKLF
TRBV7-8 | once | ASSLAGTGSSAQH
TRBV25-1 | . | ASRSMGDTQY
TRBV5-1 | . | ASSLDLRPLEAF
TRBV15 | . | ATSRERRQPQH
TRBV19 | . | ASSSRGVQETQY
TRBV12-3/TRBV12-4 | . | ASSLQGRTEAF
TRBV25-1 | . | ASSPGTGVAGYT
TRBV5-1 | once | ASGGVLGDSYEQY
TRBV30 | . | AWSGDSNQPQH
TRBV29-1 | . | SARTGGLRDTQY
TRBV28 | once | ASSLTPSGGYNEQF
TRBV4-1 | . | ASSQDWGSGNTIY
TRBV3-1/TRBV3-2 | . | ASSQDFSGGHNEQF
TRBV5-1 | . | ASSLELGNTEAF
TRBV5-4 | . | ASSLDLVGRAEQY
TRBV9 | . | ASSATGGASLLETQY
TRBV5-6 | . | ASSRDSRNYGYT
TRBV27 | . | ASSLGDYPTGELF
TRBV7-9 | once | ATRQGIIDEQY
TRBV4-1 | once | ASSQVRNTEAF
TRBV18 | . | ASSTGERGELF
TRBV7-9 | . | ASSLGGGEEETQY
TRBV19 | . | ASSIVQRPDTQY
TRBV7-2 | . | ASSLGTGVYGYT
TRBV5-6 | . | ASSLVWEDNYGYT